This is a list of T cell receptor beta chains from one sample in a study of CD8 T cells in ankylosing spondylitis. TCRdb passed the 5' RACE reads through MiXCR, listing each CDR3 protein once. The table lists around 300,000 distinct CDR3 sequences, roughly 15% of them singletons. The sequenced material came from blood, either unsorted or a sorted T cell fraction (not recorded which). These receptors were obtained from a male donor with ankylosing spondylitis or in good health (not recorded which). The CDR3 runs from the conserved cysteine through the conserved F or W. A D gene is named only where the DNA matches it firmly. Clone size is shown for a subset of rows, as once, few, many or a class of expanded clone.

D gene: -
clone size: -
V gene: TRBV12-2
J gene: TRBJ2-2
CDR3 DNA: TGTGCAAGTCGCTTCGGGATCTCGAACACCGGGGAGCTGTTTTTT
CDR3 protein: CASRFGISNTGELFF

D gene: -
clone size: few
V gene: TRBV10-2
J gene: TRBJ1-1
CDR3 DNA: TGCGCCAGCAGTGGGAACTCTCCCACTGAAGCTTTCTTT
CDR3 protein: CASSGNSPTEAFF

D gene: TRBD2
clone size: few
V gene: TRBV12-3/TRBV12-4
J gene: TRBJ2-7
CDR3 DNA: TGTGCCAGCAGGGCTAGCGGGGGGCCCGCCTACGAGCAGTACTTC
CDR3 protein: CASRASGGPAYEQYF

D gene: -
clone size: -
V gene: TRBV7-2
J gene: TRBJ2-3
CDR3 DNA: TGTGCCAGCAGCGCCCTAAGCACAGATACGCAGTATTTT
CDR3 protein: CASSALSTDTQYF

D gene: -
clone size: few
V gene: TRBV27
J gene: TRBJ2-5
CDR3 DNA: TGTGCCAGCAGTTCCCGGACCTTACTACTCCAAGAGACCCAGTACTTC
CDR3 protein: CASSSRTLLLQETQYF

D gene: -
clone size: few
V gene: TRBV18
J gene: TRBJ2-5
CDR3 DNA: TGTGCCAGCTCACCCCAGAAACAAGAGACCCAGTACTTC
CDR3 protein: CASSPQKQETQYF

D gene: -
clone size: -
V gene: TRBV5-1
J gene: TRBJ1-1
CDR3 DNA: TGCGCCAGCAGCTTGGGGACGGTTTTGAACACTGAAGCTTTCTTT
CDR3 protein: CASSLGTVLNTEAFF

D gene: TRBD1
clone size: few
V gene: TRBV5-6
J gene: TRBJ1-2
CDR3 DNA: TGTGCCAGCAGCATCGAGAGGGGGCATGGCTACACCTTC
CDR3 protein: CASSIERGHGYTF

D gene: -
clone size: -
V gene: TRBV4-1
J gene: TRBJ2-7
CDR3 DNA: TGCGCCAGCAGCCAACCCTTCGGGGGGCGCGAGCAGTACTTC
CDR3 protein: CASSQPFGGREQYF

D gene: -
clone size: few
V gene: TRBV20-1
J gene: TRBJ2-7
CDR3 DNA: TGCAGTGCTAGAGGGACACTCTCCTCCTACGAGCAGTACTTC
CDR3 protein: CSARGTLSSYEQYF

D gene: TRBD2
clone size: -
V gene: TRBV5-1
J gene: TRBJ2-2
CDR3 DNA: TGCGCCAGCAGGTTCGCTAGCGGGGCTAACACCGGGGAGCTGTTTTTT
CDR3 protein: CASRFASGANTGELFF

D gene: TRBD2
clone size: once
V gene: TRBV7-2
J gene: TRBJ2-7
CDR3 DNA: TGTGCCAGCAGCCCCCCAGCTTCGCGGGGGTACGAGCAGTACTTC
CDR3 protein: CASSPPASRGYEQYF

D gene: -
clone size: -
V gene: TRBV3-1
J gene: TRBJ2-1
CDR3 DNA: TGTGCCAGCAGCCAAGATGCCAGGGCAGGGTCCTACAATGAGCAGTTCTTC
CDR3 protein: CASSQDARAGSYNEQFF

D gene: TRBD2
clone size: -
V gene: TRBV20-1
J gene: TRBJ2-4
CDR3 DNA: TGCAGTGTCAGACTAGCGGGGGTTACCTTAGCCAAAAACATTCAGTACTTC
CDR3 protein: CSVRLAGVTLAKNIQYF

D gene: TRBD2
clone size: few
V gene: TRBV5-1
J gene: TRBJ2-7
CDR3 DNA: TGCGCCAGCAGCCCTTCTAGCGGGGGGCGCTACGAGCAGTACTTC
CDR3 protein: CASSPSSGGRYEQYF

D gene: TRBD2
clone size: -
V gene: TRBV28
J gene: TRBJ2-3
CDR3 DNA: TGTGCCAGCAGTTCGGCGGGAGGGAGGTTGAATACGCAGTATTTT
CDR3 protein: CASSSAGGRLNTQYF

D gene: TRBD1
clone size: many
V gene: TRBV12-3/TRBV12-4
J gene: TRBJ1-5
CDR3 DNA: TGTGCCAGCAGTGTTACAGGGGGCAACAATCAGCCCCAGCATTTT
CDR3 protein: CASSVTGGNNQPQHF

D gene: TRBD2
clone size: -
V gene: TRBV5-1
J gene: TRBJ2-7
CDR3 DNA: TGCGCCTGCAATCGGGAGGGCTCCTACGAGCAGTACTTC
CDR3 protein: CACNREGSYEQYF

D gene: -
clone size: -
V gene: TRBV7-9
J gene: TRBJ1-2
CDR3 DNA: TGTGCCAGCAGCTCTCACCGGACGGCCCATGGCTACACCTTC
CDR3 protein: CASSSHRTAHGYTF

D gene: TRBD1
clone size: many
V gene: TRBV12-3/TRBV12-4
J gene: TRBJ1-1
CDR3 DNA: TGTGCCAGCAGAGTACAGGGGGGCTACACTGAAGCTTTCTTT
CDR3 protein: CASRVQGGYTEAFF

D gene: -
clone size: few
V gene: TRBV2
J gene: TRBJ1-2
CDR3 DNA: TGTGCCAGCAGTGACAGATCCACTAACTATGGCTACACCTTC
CDR3 protein: CASSDRSTNYGYTF

D gene: -
clone size: -
V gene: TRBV11-2
J gene: TRBJ1-3
CDR3 DNA: TGTGCCAGCAGCCCAGGGTTCGCTCCTGGAAACACCATATATTTT
CDR3 protein: CASSPGFAPGNTIYF

D gene: -
clone size: few
V gene: TRBV12-3/TRBV12-4
J gene: TRBJ1-1
CDR3 DNA: TGTGCCAGCAGTTTACTGTCATCACAAGCTTTCTTT
CDR3 protein: CASSLLSSQAFF

D gene: TRBD1
clone size: -
V gene: TRBV27
J gene: TRBJ2-7
CDR3 DNA: TGTGCCAGCAGCGTCCGGGACAGGGCACACGAGCAGTACTTC
CDR3 protein: CASSVRDRAHEQYF

D gene: TRBD1
clone size: -
V gene: TRBV11-2
J gene: TRBJ1-1
CDR3 DNA: TGTGCCAGCAGCGGGGGAGGGGACAGTGAAGCTTTCTTT
CDR3 protein: CASSGGGDSEAFF

D gene: TRBD2
clone size: -
V gene: TRBV12-3/TRBV12-4
J gene: TRBJ2-3
CDR3 DNA: TGTGCCAGCAGTTTCGGGACTAGCTTTAGCACAGATACGCAGTATTTT
CDR3 protein: CASSFGTSFSTDTQYF

D gene: -
clone size: few
V gene: TRBV12-3/TRBV12-4
J gene: TRBJ1-6
CDR3 DNA: TGTGCCAGCAGTTTTGCCAGGGCAAGGAATTCACCCCTCCACTTT
CDR3 protein: CASSFARARNSPLHF

D gene: -
clone size: -
V gene: TRBV7-9
J gene: TRBJ2-1
CDR3 DNA: TGTGCCAGCAGCAGGACAGCCGGCCTTCGGAATGAGCAGTTCTTC
CDR3 protein: CASSRTAGLRNEQFF

D gene: -
clone size: -
V gene: TRBV27
J gene: TRBJ2-7
CDR3 DNA: TGTGCCAGCAGTTTGAGGGGCGGGCTTTACGAGCAGTACTTC
CDR3 protein: CASSLRGGLYEQYF

D gene: TRBD1
clone size: many
V gene: TRBV7-6
J gene: TRBJ2-7
CDR3 DNA: TGTGCCAGCAGCTTAGGACAGGGGGCGGACGAGCAGTACTTC
CDR3 protein: CASSLGQGADEQYF

D gene: TRBD2
clone size: few
V gene: TRBV5-1
J gene: TRBJ2-1
CDR3 DNA: TGCGCCAGCAGCTTGTTTGCCCGACTAGCGGGAGGGAAGTCGGAGCAGTTCTTC
CDR3 protein: CASSLFARLAGGKSEQFF

D gene: TRBD2
clone size: few
V gene: TRBV11-2
J gene: TRBJ2-3
CDR3 DNA: TGTGCCAGCAGCCTGGGACTAGCGGGTTATGGTGGCACAGATACGCAGTATTTT
CDR3 protein: CASSLGLAGYGGTDTQYF

D gene: -
clone size: -
V gene: TRBV2
J gene: TRBJ2-7
CDR3 DNA: TGTGCCAGCAGTTTTGCTGTCTCCTACGAGCAGTACTTC
CDR3 protein: CASSFAVSYEQYF

D gene: -
clone size: -
V gene: TRBV18
J gene: TRBJ2-7
CDR3 DNA: TGTGCCAGCTCACCCCGGGACGGACCCTACGAGCAGTACTTC
CDR3 protein: CASSPRDGPYEQYF

D gene: TRBD1
clone size: -
V gene: TRBV5-1
J gene: TRBJ2-4
CDR3 DNA: TGCGCCAGCAGCCTTGGCTTGGACAGGGGATCAGACATTCAGTACTTC
CDR3 protein: CASSLGLDRGSDIQYF

D gene: -
clone size: few
V gene: TRBV7-8
J gene: TRBJ2-1
CDR3 DNA: TGTGCCAGCAGCTCGTACAGGGTTACAGCCTACAATGAGCAGTTCTTC
CDR3 protein: CASSSYRVTAYNEQFF

D gene: -
clone size: -
V gene: TRBV6-1
J gene: TRBJ2-7
CDR3 DNA: TGTGCCAGCAGCCAAGAGGCCTACGAGCAGTACTTC
CDR3 protein: CASSQEAYEQYF

D gene: -
clone size: -
V gene: TRBV7-2
J gene: TRBJ2-5
CDR3 DNA: TGTGCCAGCAGCTTAGACGGATTCGGGAAGACCCAGTACTTC
CDR3 protein: CASSLDGFGKTQYF

D gene: TRBD2
clone size: few
V gene: TRBV20-1
J gene: TRBJ2-3
CDR3 DNA: TGCAGTGCTAGAGCTCGCAGCGGGAGCCCAGATACGCAGTATTTT
CDR3 protein: CSARARSGSPDTQYF

D gene: -
clone size: few
V gene: TRBV10-3
J gene: TRBJ1-4
CDR3 DNA: TGTGCCATCAGGACCGAGGCAGATGAAAAACTGTTTTTT
CDR3 protein: CAIRTEADEKLFF